The 5 T cell receptor beta chains below come from one sample, sequenced in a study of T cells in localized non-small cell lung cancer. Libraries were prepared by immunoSEQ multiplex PCR; TCRdb keeps only in-frame clonotypes and omits some of them. The sample records more than 50,000 clones, around 86% being singletons. Specimen: peripheral blood, collected before any cancer treatment. These receptor sequences come from a female donor of 60 years or more with stage II squamous cell lung carcinoma.

The gene calls are TRBV29-1 and TRBJ1-1; D not certain. The V and J ends lost 6 bases and 4 bases respectively, with 12 bases between them. Germline lookup yields CDR1 SQVTM and CDR2 ANQGSEA. This CDR3 contains 12 residues. CDR3 in amino acids: CSVAGLGTEAFF. CDR3 DNA sequence: TGCAGCGTCGCGGGCCTCGGCACTGAAGCTTTCTTT.

The rearrangement uses TRBV5-1 and TRBJ2-7; weak D call: TRBD2 (6 bases). CDR3 length: 13 residues. Trimming pared 0 bases from V and 6 bases from J, leaving 10 bases between. Germline lookup yields CDR1 SGHRS and CDR2 YFSETQ. This CDR3 is CASSLVGGAEQYF. The CDR3 DNA follows: TGCGCCAGCAGCTTGGTAGGCGGGGCCGAGCAGTACTTC.

The J gene is TRBJ2-2, the V gene TRBV4-2; D is perhaps TRBD2 (7 bases). Between the trimmed V and J ends, which lost 4 bases and 5 bases, there was a span of 20 bases. Germline CDR1 LGHNA, CDR2 YNFKEQ. This CDR3 region has 17 residues. CDR3 nucleotides: TGTGCCAGCAGCCCGCAATGGGGGGGCCGAACGACCGGGGAGCTGTTTTTT. Translated: CASSPQWGGRTTGELFF.

The chain links TRBV6-5 to TRBJ1-1; no clear D gene. V lost 8 bases to trimming and J lost 0 bases, with 16 bases between them. The CDR3 is 15 residues long. The germline CDR1 and CDR2 sequences are MNHEY and SVGAGI. The CDR3 DNA sequence: TGTGCCAGCTCGGTTTACGGATACATGAACACTGAAGCTTTCTTT. Residues: CASSVYGYMNTEAFF.

The chain links TRBV7-3 to TRBJ2-3; D gene unclear. V was pared by 5 bases and J by 1 base, with 7 bases between. Germline V gives CDR1 SGHTA, CDR2 FQGTGA. The CDR3 extends over 13 amino acids. In DNA, the CDR3 is TGTGCCAGCAGCACGACCCGCACAGATACGCAGTATTTT. Protein: CASSTTRTDTQYF.